A single sample gave rise to the 15 T cell receptor beta chains below, sequenced in a study of blood T cells in healthy people across ages. A sample-barcoded 5' primer and a J-beta primer mix were used in a second PCR of roughly 7 to 11 cycles. One entry per CDR3 protein, called by TCRdb with MiXCR from the 5' RACE reads. Among over 750,000 distinct CDR3 sequences listed, 20% to 30% were seen once. These data are also associated with another study on T cells of mothers and their children.

The material sequenced was blood. Receptor source: a boy aged 5-17 years in good health.

This clonotype was recorded a few times. The rearrangement links TRBV6-6 to TRBJ1-1; D may be TRBD1 (5 bases). Trimming pared 6 bases from V and 6 bases from J, leaving 11 bases between. This CDR3 is 12 amino acids long. Germline-derived CDR1 and CDR2 are MNHNY and SVGAGI (reference sequence). CDR3 protein: CASSSSGPEAFF. The CDR3 DNA reads TGTGCCAGCAGCTCCTCGGGGCCTGAAGCTTTCTTT.

The chain combines TRBV2 with TRBJ2-1; D may correspond to TRBD1 or TRBD2 (5 bases each). Trimming took off 3 bases at V and 0 bases at J, with 15 bases between the two ends. Germline V gene sequence: CDR1 SNHLY, CDR2 FYNNEI. The CDR3 sequence is 17 residues long. The DNA of the CDR3 is TGTGCCAGCAGTGAGTATGGGGGAACTAGCTCCTACAATGAGCAGTTCTTC. Translating gives CASSEYGGTSSYNEQFF.

This clonotype has more than one count but fewer than ten. The chain recombines TRBV4-1 with TRBJ2-1; 15 nucleotides match TRBD2. The J call may be wrong; the DNA end is better matched by TRBJ2-7. This CDR3 is 17 amino acids long. Germline V gene sequence: CDR1 MGHRA, CDR2 YSYEKL. The CDR3 nucleotides are TGCGCCAGCAGCCCGGGACTAGCGGGAGGATGGTCCTACGAGCAGTACTTC. Protein: CASSPGLAGGWSYEQYF.

This clonotype was seen only a few times. The gene calls are TRBV11-1 and TRBJ1-4, with 8 positions matching TRBD1. Losses at the gene ends were 4 bases for V and 0 bases for J; bases not matched to a gene: 25. The V gene's germline CDR1 is SGHAT and CDR2 FQDESV (reference sequence). The CDR3 runs to 23 residues. DNA for the CDR3: TGTGCCAGCAGCTCCCCAGACAGGGGTTATGGGGGACTTGGTGCTGCAACTAATGAAAAACTGTTTTTT. It translates to CASSSPDRGYGGLGAATNEKLFF. Combining the CDR3 with reference TRBV11-1 and TRBJ1-4 gives the whole variable domain EAEVAQSPRYKITEKSQAVAFWCDPISGHATLYWYRQILGQGPELLVQFQDESVVDDSQLPKDRFSAERLKGVDSTLKIQPAELGDSAMYLCASSSPDRGYGGLGAATNEKLFFGSGTQLSVL.

The chain carries TRBV29-1 and TRBJ2-7; the D gene is possibly TRBD2 (6 bases). The germline V and J ends were trimmed by 7 bases and 7 bases, with 23 bases remaining between them. The CDR3 sequence is 14 residues long. CDR1 is SQVTM and CDR2 is ANQGSEA in the germline V gene. This CDR3 reads CSALTGASELEQYF. The CDR3 nucleotides read TGCAGCGCCCTAACCGGGGCTAGCGAGTTGGAGCAGTACTTC.

The gene calls are TRBV7-3 and TRBJ1-1, with TRBD1 matching over 8 bases. CDR1 SGHTA and CDR2 FQGTGA come from the germline V gene. This CDR3 has 13 amino acids. Trimming at V came to 5 bases and at J to 6 bases, leaving 5 bases not matched to a gene. The CDR3 region is CASSTTGGAEAFF. CDR3 in DNA: TGTGCCAGCAGCACCACAGGGGGGGCTGAAGCTTTCTTT.

The rearrangement links TRBV7-2 to TRBJ2-5; TRBD2 agrees at 8 bases. The CDR3 spans 18 residues. Germline lookup yields CDR1 SGHTA and CDR2 FQGNSA. After removal of 7 bases from V and 4 bases from J, the junction contained 20 bases not matched to a gene. The CDR3 reads CASTREGPSTLGAETQYF. The CDR3 coding sequence is TGTGCCAGCACCCGGGAGGGACCTTCCACACTAGGGGCAGAGACCCAGTACTTC.

The rearrangement uses TRBV28 and TRBJ2-3; perhaps TRBD1 as D (6 bases). V lost 2 bases to trimming and J lost 5 bases, with 14 bases between them. There are 15 residues in the CDR3. Per the germline V gene, CDR1 is MDHEN and CDR2 is SYDVKM. The CDR3 loop is CASSLPSQGQDTQYF. The CDR3 DNA reads TGTGCCAGCAGTTTACCCTCTCAGGGGCAAGATACGCAGTATTTT.

Only a few counts were recorded for this clonotype. The CDR3 coding sequence is TGTGCCAGCAGCTTAAATAGGCTGAACACTGAAGCTTTCTTT. Translation: CASSLNRLNTEAFF. This chain connects TRBV7-9 to TRBJ1-1; no clear D gene. The V gene lost 2 bases and the J gene lost 0 bases, with 7 bases spanning the gap. The germline V gene has CDR1 SEHNR and CDR2 FQNEAQ (reference sequence). CDR3 length: 14 amino acids.

The chain joins TRBV20-1 to TRBJ1-2, with D possibly matching TRBD1 (5 bases). The germline CDR1 and CDR2 sequences are DFQATT and SNEGSKA (reference sequence). CDR3 length: 12 amino acids. V dropped 6 bases and J dropped 5 bases, with 13 bases sitting between them. CDR3 DNA sequence: TGCAGTGCCATGGGGACGTCGTATGGCTACACCTTC. It translates to CSAMGTSYGYTF.

The V gene is TRBV28, the J gene TRBJ1-5; D perhaps matches TRBD1 (6 bases). Germline V gene data show CDR1 as MDHEN and CDR2 as SYDVKM. V dropped 2 bases and J dropped 5 bases, with 10 bases sitting between them. The CDR3 is 14 amino acids. CDR3 coding DNA: TGTGCCAGCAGTTTAGGAGGGGGTTATCAGCCCCAGCATTTT. Translation gives CASSLGGGYQPQHF.

The table lists this clonotype with a few counts. The chain recombines TRBV7-8 with TRBJ2-1; 9 bases map to TRBD2. There are 17 residues in the CDR3. Germline V gene sequence: CDR1 SGHVS, CDR2 FQNEAQ. Trimming at V came to 5 bases and at J to 10 bases, leaving 18 bases not matched to a gene. The CDR3 here is CASSLSGAGGGLGEQFF. For the CDR3, the DNA is TGTGCCAGCAGCCTGAGCGGAGCGGGAGGAGGTTTGGGAGAGCAGTTCTTC.

This clonotype was detected a few times. The chain recombines TRBV2 with TRBJ2-5, with a weak D call TRBD2 (6 bases). The CDR3 runs 13 residues. V lost 6 bases, J lost 4 bases, and 12 bases lay in between. Germline CDR1 SNHLY, CDR2 FYNNEI. Here the CDR3 reads CASRAGTLETQYF. CDR3 nucleotide sequence: TGTGCCAGCAGAGCCGGGACTTTAGAGACCCAGTACTTC.

This clonotype was seen a few times. The chain carries TRBV29-1 and TRBJ1-2, with TRBD1 identical over 8 bases. Germline V lookup: CDR1 SQVTM, CDR2 ANQGSEA. The CDR3 runs to 13 residues. J was trimmed by 4 bases and V by 6 bases; bases with no gene match: 7. The DNA of the CDR3 is TGCAGCGTGCCCAGGGGGCGAGGCTATGGCTACACCTTC. It specifies CSVPRGRGYGYTF.

This chain links TRBV20-1 with TRBJ1-4; D gene uncertain. CDR1 is DFQATT, CDR2 SNEGSKA, per germline (reference sequence). Trimming stripped 3 bases from V and 0 bases from J, with 11 bases between. The length of the CDR3 is 15 residues. In nucleotides, the CDR3 is TGCAGTGCTAGGTATCCAGCCGCAACTAATGAAAAACTGTTTTTT. Amino acids: CSARYPAATNEKLFF.